These T cell receptor beta chains were read from a single sample in a study of vaccination effects on CD4 cells after COVID-19. No antigen is known for these receptors. Using immunoSEQ multiplex PCR, the repertoire was profiled, and TCRdb retains in-frame clones only, with some absent. The table has about 73,000 clones, 78% seen once; the top ten hold 10% to 13%. Material: CD4+ T cells from PBMCs cultured with SARS-CoV-2 spike peptides, obtained before COVID-19 vaccination. These receptors all come from a human donor who received a COVID-19 vaccine. The CDR3 runs from the conserved cysteine through the conserved F or W. The D gene is left open where the match is weak. Size values are once, few and many counts, or a class for expanded clones, and some rows have none.

j_call: TRBJ2-3
d_call: TRBD1
clone_size: NA
v_call: TRBV4-3
cdr3_nt: TGCGCCAGCAGCCGATACGAAGGGGGCTCCGCAACAGATACGCAGTATTTT
cdr3_aa: CASSRYEGGSATDTQYF

j_call: TRBJ2-3
d_call: TRBD2
clone_size: NA
v_call: TRBV4-3
cdr3_nt: TGCGCCAGCAGCCAGGTGCGGGGGGGCACAGATACGCAGTATTTT
cdr3_aa: CASSQVRGGTDTQYF

j_call: TRBJ2-2
d_call: TRBD1
clone_size: NA
v_call: TRBV4-1
cdr3_nt: TGCGCCAGCAGCGACAGGGGTAACACCGGGGAGCTGTTTTTT
cdr3_aa: CASSDRGNTGELFF

j_call: TRBJ2-5
d_call: TRBD1
clone_size: NA
v_call: TRBV30
cdr3_nt: TGTGCCTGGAGGAGGACAGGGGTGATTCCAGAGACCCAGTACTTC
cdr3_aa: CAWRRTGVIPETQYF

j_call: TRBJ2-1
d_call: NA
clone_size: NA
v_call: TRBV5-1
cdr3_nt: TGCGCCAGCAGCTTGCGGCAGGGGGGCTACAATGAGCAGTTCTTC
cdr3_aa: CASSLRQGGYNEQFF

j_call: TRBJ1-2
d_call: NA
clone_size: NA
v_call: TRBV6-5
cdr3_nt: TGTGCCAGCAGTTACGATGAAGGGATAACCCACTATGGCTACACCTTC
cdr3_aa: CASSYDEGITHYGYTF

j_call: TRBJ2-2
d_call: NA
clone_size: NA
v_call: TRBV6-5
cdr3_nt: TGTGCCAGCAGTTACTTACAGGGGAACACCGGGGAGCTGTTTTTT
cdr3_aa: CASSYLQGNTGELFF

j_call: TRBJ1-1
d_call: NA
clone_size: once
v_call: TRBV11-2
cdr3_nt: TGTGCCAGCAGCTTAGACGGATCGAACACTGAAGCTTTCTTT
cdr3_aa: CASSLDGSNTEAFF

j_call: TRBJ1-1
d_call: TRBD1
clone_size: few
v_call: TRBV11-2
cdr3_nt: TGTGCCAGCAGCTTACGGAGTTGGGGACAGTTAAACACTGAAGCTTTCTTT
cdr3_aa: CASSLRSWGQLNTEAFF

j_call: TRBJ2-5
d_call: TRBD2
clone_size: NA
v_call: TRBV15
cdr3_nt: TGTGCCACCAGCAGAGAGCCTAGCGGGTTCGAGACCCAGTACTTC
cdr3_aa: CATSREPSGFETQYF

j_call: TRBJ1-2
d_call: NA
clone_size: NA
v_call: TRBV19
cdr3_nt: TGTGCCAGTAGTCCCTATGGGGGGGGCGCGGGTTCAGAGGCCTTC
cdr3_aa: CASSPYGGGAGSEAF

j_call: TRBJ2-2
d_call: TRBD2
clone_size: NA
v_call: TRBV7-3
cdr3_nt: TGTGCCAGCAGCTTATATAGCGGGGGGCCGGGCACCGGGGAGCTGTTTTTT
cdr3_aa: CASSLYSGGPGTGELFF

j_call: TRBJ2-3
d_call: NA
clone_size: NA
v_call: TRBV5-1
cdr3_nt: TGCGCCAGCAGCCTGATCCCGGGTTCAGGGGGGTCGGGTCGCACAGATACGCAGTATTTT
cdr3_aa: CASSLIPGSGGSGRTDTQYF

j_call: TRBJ2-5
d_call: TRBD2
clone_size: NA
v_call: TRBV15
cdr3_nt: TGTGCCACCCGGGAGGGGATGAGGGAGACCCAGTACTTC
cdr3_aa: CATREGMRETQYF

j_call: TRBJ2-3
d_call: NA
clone_size: NA
v_call: TRBV24-1
cdr3_nt: TGTGCCACCAGTGCCACAGATACGCAGTATTTT
cdr3_aa: CATSATDTQYF

j_call: TRBJ1-4
d_call: NA
clone_size: few
v_call: TRBV2
cdr3_nt: TGTGCCAGCAGCGGTGGAGGGGACGGGGAAAAACTGTTTTTT
cdr3_aa: CASSGGGDGEKLFF

j_call: TRBJ2-1
d_call: TRBD1
clone_size: NA
v_call: TRBV29-1
cdr3_nt: TGCAGCGTTGTTTTAACACTTCGCCGACCAGCAGGGGGTGAGCAGTTCTTC
cdr3_aa: CSVVLTLRRPAGGEQFF

j_call: TRBJ2-1
d_call: TRBD1
clone_size: NA
v_call: TRBV27
cdr3_nt: TGTGCCAGCAGTTCGACAGGGTTTATGGGGAATGAGCAGTTCTTC
cdr3_aa: CASSSTGFMGNEQFF

j_call: TRBJ2-3
d_call: NA
clone_size: NA
v_call: TRBV5-1
cdr3_nt: TGCGCCAGCAGCTTGGGGCAGGCGGGAGATACGCAGTATTTT
cdr3_aa: CASSLGQAGDTQYF

j_call: TRBJ1-2
d_call: NA
clone_size: many
v_call: TRBV7-2
cdr3_nt: TGTGCCAGCAGCTTAAGGGGGGGCGCTGGCTATGGCTACACCTTC
cdr3_aa: CASSLRGGAGYGYTF

j_call: TRBJ2-3
d_call: NA
clone_size: few
v_call: TRBV5-4
cdr3_nt: TGTGCCAGCAGCCCGGGACCGATCTCAGATACGCAGTATTTT
cdr3_aa: CASSPGPISDTQYF